This T cell receptor (beta chain) was obtained from a study of response to subunit inactivated influenza vaccine. With regard to this clonotype: The antigen is undetermined.

Whole-study findings and limits: That few new T cells are recruited by each seasonal influenza vaccination was the authors' suggestion.

Germline V gene data show CDR1 as LNHNV and CDR2 as YYDKDF (reference sequence). This CDR3 contains 15 residues. Trimming took off 2 bases at V and 4 bases at J, with 11 bases between the two ends. TCRdb re-derived calls from the RT-PCR reads in MiXCR, one entry per CDR3 protein. The table includes 530,000 or so distinct CDR3 sequences, roughly 15% detected once. The clonotype originates from a man aged 50-60 years who received an inactivated influenza vaccine. The rearrangement links TRBV15 to TRBJ2-2; the D gene is possibly TRBD2 (6 bases). The input for sequencing was PBMCs from blood, taken roughly 13 days after vaccination. The CDR3, as DNA: TGTGCCACCAGCAGAAACGGGAGAGTCACCGGGGAGCTGTTTTTT. It encodes CATSRNGRVTGELFF. The full variable domain, its missing parts supplied by reference TRBV15 and TRBJ2-2, is DAMVIQNPRYQVTQFGKPVTLSCSQTLNHNVMYWYQQKSSQAPKLLFHYYDKDFNNEADTPDNFQSRRPNTSFCFLDIRSPGLGDTAMYLCATSRNGRVTGELFFGEGSRLTVL.